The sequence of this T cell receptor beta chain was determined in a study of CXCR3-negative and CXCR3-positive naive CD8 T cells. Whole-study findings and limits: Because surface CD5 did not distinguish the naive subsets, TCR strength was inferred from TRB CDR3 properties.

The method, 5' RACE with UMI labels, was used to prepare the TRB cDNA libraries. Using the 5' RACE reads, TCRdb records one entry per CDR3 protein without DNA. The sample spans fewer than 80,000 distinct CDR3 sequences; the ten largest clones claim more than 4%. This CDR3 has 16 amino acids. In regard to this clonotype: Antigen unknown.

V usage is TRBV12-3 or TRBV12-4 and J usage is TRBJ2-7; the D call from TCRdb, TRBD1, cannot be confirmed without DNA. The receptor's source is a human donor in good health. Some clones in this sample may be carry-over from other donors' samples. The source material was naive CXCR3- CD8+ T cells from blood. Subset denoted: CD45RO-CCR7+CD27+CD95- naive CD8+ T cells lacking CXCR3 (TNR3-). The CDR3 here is CASSPLDREPSYEQYF.